This T cell receptor beta chain stems from a study of human T cells and chemical hapten exposure. The study, taken as a whole, reports: There were significantly more large CDR3 similarity clusters among expanded TCRs than among controls.

As to this clonotype: Its target is not known.

TCRdb independently ran MiXCR on the RACE reads; one entry per CDR3 protein. The sample shows roughly 100,000 distinct CDR3 sequences, around 12% of them seen only once. Time point denoted: pre-sensitization, week 0. As to treatment: therapeutic diphenylcyclopropenone sensitization with weekly scalp DPC. V trimming: 6 bases; J trimming: 11 bases; junction bases outside the gene matches: 15. This CDR3 comprises 14 residues. Germline values: CDR1 SNHLY, CDR2 FYNNEI. The chain recombines TRBV2 with TRBJ2-5, with TRBD2 matching over 7 bases. This specimen consisted of whole blood, obtained in connection with sensitization to the hapten diphenylcyclopropenone (DPC). The source is a woman between 45 and 65 years old with alopecia areata. Some clones in this sample may be carry-over from other donors' samples. CDR3 protein: CASRSVAGQTSQYF. In DNA form, the CDR3 reads TGTGCCAGCAGATCGGTAGCGGGTCAAACTTCTCAGTACTTC.